This TCR beta chain stems from a study of cytomegalovirus exposure and HLA in healthy donors. Study-wide findings and caveats: TCR beta V- and J-gene trimming, according to a later analysis, was linked to a missense DCLRE1C variant. Researchers counted 164 TCR beta chains as cytomegalovirus-associated.

In this sample, this clone turned up once. What it binds is unknown. The CDR3 extends over 15 amino acids. Trimming stripped 4 bases from V and 5 bases from J, with 17 bases between. CDR1 is LGHNA, CDR2 YNFKEQ, per germline. With 60 Vbeta and 13 Jbeta primers, the PCR was carried out. This table comes from immunoSEQ multiplex PCR, and its TCRdb copy is limited to in-frame clones, with some not included. The repertoire includes about 140,000 clones, about 80% of them detected once, and around 8.8% sits in the top ten. This chain uses TRBV4-2 with TRBJ2-5, with D possibly being TRBD2 (6 bases). The sequenced sample consisted of PBMCs. This TCR came from a woman between 55 and 75 years old in good health and CMV-seropositive. CDR3 protein: CASSPSDKQQETQYF. The DNA of the CDR3 is TGTGCCAGCAGCCCTAGCGACAAGCAGCAGGAGACCCAGTACTTC.